This T cell receptor beta chain was captured by sequencing in a study of a mutant IDH1 vaccine in newly diagnosed glioma. Study context: The therapy given earlier, which was standard therapy, consisted of radiotherapy, temozolomide, or both, and most of the patients received both.

This table comes from immunoSEQ multiplex PCR, and its TCRdb copy is limited to in-frame clones, with some not included. There are about 72,000 clones in the sample; about four fifths occur only once, and about an eighth lies in the top ten. Germline trimming cut 10 bases from V and 7 bases from J; bases unmatched to any gene: 11. The V gene's germline CDR1 is ENHRY and CDR2 SYGVKD. This CDR3 contains 14 residues. As for time point: week 35, safety follow-up. All doses held 300 ug of mutant IDH1 20-mer peptide, with topical imiquimod. Notes on this clone: Antigen unknown.

The receptor's source is a man between 18 and 29 years old with glioma. V usage is TRBV10-3 and J usage is TRBJ2-1, with 9 bases matching TRBD2. The sample was PBMCs, taken from a glioma patient whose treatment included an IDH1 peptide vaccine. Here the CDR3 reads CATGGGGGGNEQFF. In DNA form, the CDR3 reads TGTGCCACCGGCGGGGGGGGAGGCGGGAATGAGCAGTTCTTC.